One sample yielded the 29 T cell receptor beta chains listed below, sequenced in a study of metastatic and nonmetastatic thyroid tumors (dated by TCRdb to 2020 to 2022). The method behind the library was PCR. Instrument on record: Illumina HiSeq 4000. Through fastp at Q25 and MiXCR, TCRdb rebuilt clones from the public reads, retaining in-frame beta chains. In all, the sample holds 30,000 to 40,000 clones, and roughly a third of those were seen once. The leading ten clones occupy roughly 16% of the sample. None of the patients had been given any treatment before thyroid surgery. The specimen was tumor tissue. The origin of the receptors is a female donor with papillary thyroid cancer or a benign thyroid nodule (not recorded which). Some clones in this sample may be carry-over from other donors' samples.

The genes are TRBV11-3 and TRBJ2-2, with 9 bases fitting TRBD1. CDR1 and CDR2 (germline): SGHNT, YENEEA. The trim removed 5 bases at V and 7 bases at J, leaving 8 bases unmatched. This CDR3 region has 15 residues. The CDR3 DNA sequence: TGTGCCAGCAGCGAGTACAGGGGGCGGAACGGGGAGCTGTTTTTT. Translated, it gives CASSEYRGRNGELFF.

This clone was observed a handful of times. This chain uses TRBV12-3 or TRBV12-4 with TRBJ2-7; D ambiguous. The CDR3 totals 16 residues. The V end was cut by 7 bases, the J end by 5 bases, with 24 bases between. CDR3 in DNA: TGTGCCAGCACCCCGGGTCGAATATCCTATCGGCACGAGCAGTACTTC. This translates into CASTPGRISYRHEQYF.

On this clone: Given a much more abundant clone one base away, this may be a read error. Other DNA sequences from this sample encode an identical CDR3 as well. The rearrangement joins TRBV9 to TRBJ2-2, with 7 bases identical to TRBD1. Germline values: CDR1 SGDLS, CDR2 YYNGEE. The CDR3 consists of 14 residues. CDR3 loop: CASSLGQDTGELFF. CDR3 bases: TGTGCCAGCAGCTTAGGACAGGACACCGGGGAGCTGTTCTTT.

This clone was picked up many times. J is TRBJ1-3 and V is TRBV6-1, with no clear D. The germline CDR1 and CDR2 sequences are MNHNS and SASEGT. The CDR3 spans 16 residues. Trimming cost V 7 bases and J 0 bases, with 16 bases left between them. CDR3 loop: CASNRGGGLSGNTIYF. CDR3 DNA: TGTGCCAGCAATCGGGGAGGAGGGCTCTCTGGAAACACCATATATTTT.

CDR3 DNA sequence: TGCGCCAGCAGCCCGGAGAGGGTATCAAGGGCCCAGCATTTT. Translating it yields CASSPERVSRAQHF. The rearrangement joins TRBV4-1 to TRBJ1-5; D remains ambiguous. The CDR3 extends over 14 amino acids. V dropped 4 bases and J dropped 11 bases, with 18 bases sitting between them. The germline gives CDR1 MGHRA, CDR2 YSYEKL.

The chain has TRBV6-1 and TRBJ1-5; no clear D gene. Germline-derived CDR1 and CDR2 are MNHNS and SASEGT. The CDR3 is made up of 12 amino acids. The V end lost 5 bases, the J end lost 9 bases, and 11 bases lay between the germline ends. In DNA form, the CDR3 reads TGTGCCAGCAGTAAGACCCCAGGGCCCCAGCATTTT. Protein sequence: CASSKTPGPQHF.

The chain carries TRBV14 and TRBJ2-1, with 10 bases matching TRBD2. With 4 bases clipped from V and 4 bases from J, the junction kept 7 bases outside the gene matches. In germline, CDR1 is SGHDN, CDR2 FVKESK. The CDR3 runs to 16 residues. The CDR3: CASSPGAGGPYNEQFF. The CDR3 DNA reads TGTGCCAGCAGCCCGGGAGCGGGGGGGCCTTACAATGAGCAGTTCTTC.

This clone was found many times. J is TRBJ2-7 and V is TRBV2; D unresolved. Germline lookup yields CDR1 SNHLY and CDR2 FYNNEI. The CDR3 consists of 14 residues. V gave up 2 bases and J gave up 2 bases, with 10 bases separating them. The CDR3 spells CASSESWQTYEQYF. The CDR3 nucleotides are TGTGCCAGCAGTGAAAGTTGGCAGACCTACGAGCAGTACTTC.

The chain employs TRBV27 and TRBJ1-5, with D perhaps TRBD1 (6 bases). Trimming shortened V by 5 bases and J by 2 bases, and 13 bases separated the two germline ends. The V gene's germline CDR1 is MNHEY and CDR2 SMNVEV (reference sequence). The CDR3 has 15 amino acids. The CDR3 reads CASSLGGIGNQPQHF. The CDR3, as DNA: TGTGCCAGCAGTCTAGGGGGTATCGGCAATCAGCCCCAGCATTTT.

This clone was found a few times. The CDR3 bases are TGTGCCAGCAGTCCAACACAGGTTCGAGTCTACGAGCAGTACTTC. Translation gives CASSPTQVRVYEQYF. V and J are TRBV12-3 or TRBV12-4 and TRBJ2-7, with D maybe TRBD1 (5 bases). This CDR3 contains 15 residues. V was trimmed by 5 bases and J by 3 bases, leaving 17 bases between them.

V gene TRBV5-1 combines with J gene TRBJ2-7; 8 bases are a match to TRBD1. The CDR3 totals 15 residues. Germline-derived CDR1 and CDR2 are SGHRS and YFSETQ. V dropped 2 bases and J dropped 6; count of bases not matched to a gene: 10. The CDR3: CASSFGDGTGREQYF. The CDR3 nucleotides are TGCGCCAGCAGCTTTGGGGACGGGACAGGACGCGAGCAGTACTTC.

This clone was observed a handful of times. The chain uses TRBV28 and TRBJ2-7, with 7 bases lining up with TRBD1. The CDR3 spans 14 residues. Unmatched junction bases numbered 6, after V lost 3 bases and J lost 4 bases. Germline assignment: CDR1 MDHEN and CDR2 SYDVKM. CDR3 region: CASSFEGAAYEQYF. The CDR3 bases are TGTGCCAGCAGTTTCGAGGGGGCTGCATACGAGCAGTACTTC.

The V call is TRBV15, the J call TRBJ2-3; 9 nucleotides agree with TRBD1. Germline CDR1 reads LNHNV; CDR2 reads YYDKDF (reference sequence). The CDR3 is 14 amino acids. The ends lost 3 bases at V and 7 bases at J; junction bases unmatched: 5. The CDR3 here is CATSRDRGRYTQYF. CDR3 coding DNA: TGTGCCACCAGCAGGGACAGGGGTCGTTATACGCAGTATTTT.

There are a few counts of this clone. CDR3 sequence: CASSYRLAGTDTQYF. Written as DNA, the CDR3 is TGTGCCAGCAGTTACCGGCTAGCGGGGACAGATACGCAGTATTTT. This sequence joins TRBV6-6 and TRBJ2-3; 9 bases fit TRBD2. Germline V gene lookup returns CDR1 MNHNY and CDR2 SVGAGI (reference sequence). The CDR3 covers 15 residues. V dropped 2 bases and J dropped 3; count of bases not matched to a gene: 3.

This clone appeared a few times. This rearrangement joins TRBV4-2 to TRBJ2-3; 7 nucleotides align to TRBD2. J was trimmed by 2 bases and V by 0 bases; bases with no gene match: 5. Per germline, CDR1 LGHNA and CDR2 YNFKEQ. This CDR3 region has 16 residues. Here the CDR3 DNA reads TGTGCCAGCAGCCAAGAAAAGGGACTAAACACAGATACGCAGTATTTT. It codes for CASSQEKGLNTDTQYF.

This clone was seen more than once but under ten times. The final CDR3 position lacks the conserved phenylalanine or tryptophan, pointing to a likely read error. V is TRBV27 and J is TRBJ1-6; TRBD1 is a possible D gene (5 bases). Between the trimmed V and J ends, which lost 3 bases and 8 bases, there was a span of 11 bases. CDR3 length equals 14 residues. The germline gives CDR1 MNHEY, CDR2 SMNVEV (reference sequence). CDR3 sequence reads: CASSLGGLDSPLHL. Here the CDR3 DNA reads TGTGCCAGCAGTTTGGGGGGATTGGATTCACCCCTCCACCTT.

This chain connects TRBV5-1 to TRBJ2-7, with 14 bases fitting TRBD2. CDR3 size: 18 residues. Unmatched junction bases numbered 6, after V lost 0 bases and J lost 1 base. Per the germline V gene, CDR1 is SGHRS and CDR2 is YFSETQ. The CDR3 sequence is CASSLGTSGGLASYEQYF. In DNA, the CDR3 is TGCGCCAGCAGCTTGGGGACTAGCGGGGGGTTGGCGTCCTACGAGCAGTACTTC.

CDR3 region: CASSLIWDRGRDTQYF. The CDR3 nucleotides are TGTGCCAGCAGCCTAATATGGGACAGGGGACGGGATACGCAGTATTTT. The V and J genes are TRBV6-1 and TRBJ2-3; TRBD1 aligns across 10 bases. CDR1 and CDR2 from the germline V gene are MNHNS and SASEGT. Trimming took 6 bases from V and 6 from J; bases not matched to a gene: 12. This CDR3 comprises 16 residues.

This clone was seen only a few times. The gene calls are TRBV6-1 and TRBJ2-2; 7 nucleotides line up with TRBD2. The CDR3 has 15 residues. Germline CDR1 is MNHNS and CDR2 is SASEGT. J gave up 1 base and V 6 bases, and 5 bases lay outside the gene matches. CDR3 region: CASRPTSRNTGELFF. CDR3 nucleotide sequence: TGTGCCAGCAGGCCGACTAGCAGGAACACCGGGGAGCTGTTTTTT.

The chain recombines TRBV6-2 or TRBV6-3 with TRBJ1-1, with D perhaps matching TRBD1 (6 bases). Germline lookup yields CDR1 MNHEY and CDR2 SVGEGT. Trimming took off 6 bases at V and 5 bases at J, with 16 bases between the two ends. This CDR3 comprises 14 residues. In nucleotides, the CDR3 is TGTGCCAGCAGCCTCACAGGGTCCTATACTGAAGCTTTCTTT. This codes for CASSLTGSYTEAFF.

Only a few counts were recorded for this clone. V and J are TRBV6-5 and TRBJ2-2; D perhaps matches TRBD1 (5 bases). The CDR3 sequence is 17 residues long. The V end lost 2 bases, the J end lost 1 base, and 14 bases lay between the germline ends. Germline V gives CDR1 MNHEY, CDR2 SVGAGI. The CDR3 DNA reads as TGTGCCAGCAGTTACATCGTGGACACCCTGAACACCGGGGAGCTGTTTTTT. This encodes CASSYIVDTLNTGELFF.

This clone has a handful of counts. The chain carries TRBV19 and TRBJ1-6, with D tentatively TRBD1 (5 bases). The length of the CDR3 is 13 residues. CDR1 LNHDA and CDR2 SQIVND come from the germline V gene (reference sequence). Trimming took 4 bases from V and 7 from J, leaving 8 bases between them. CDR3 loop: CASSSWTNSPLHF. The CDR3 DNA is TGTGCCAGTAGTAGTTGGACAAATTCACCCCTCCACTTT.

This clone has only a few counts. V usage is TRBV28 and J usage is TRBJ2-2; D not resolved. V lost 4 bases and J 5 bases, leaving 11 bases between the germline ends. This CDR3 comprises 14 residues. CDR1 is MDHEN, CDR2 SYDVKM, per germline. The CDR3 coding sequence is TGTGCCAGCAGTTCTGGGTTGCCAACCGGGGAGCTGTTTTTT. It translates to CASSSGLPTGELFF. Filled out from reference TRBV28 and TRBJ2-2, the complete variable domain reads DVKVTQSSRYLVKRTGEKVFLECVQDMDHENMFWYRQDPGLGLRLIYFSYDVKMKEKGDIPEGYSVSREKKERFSLILESASTNQTSMYLCASSSGLPTGELFFGEGSRLTVL.

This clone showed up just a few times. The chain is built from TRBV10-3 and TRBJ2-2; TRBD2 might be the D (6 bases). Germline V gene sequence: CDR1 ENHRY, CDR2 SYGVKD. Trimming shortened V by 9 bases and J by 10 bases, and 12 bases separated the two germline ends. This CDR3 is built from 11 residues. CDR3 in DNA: TGTGCCATGGGGGGTTCCGAGGAGCTGTTTTTT. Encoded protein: CAMGGSEELFF.

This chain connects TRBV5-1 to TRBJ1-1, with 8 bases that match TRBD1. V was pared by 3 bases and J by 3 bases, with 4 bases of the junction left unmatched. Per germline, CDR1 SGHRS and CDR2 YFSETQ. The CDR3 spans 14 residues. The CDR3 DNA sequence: TGCGCCAGCAGCTCAGGGGGCATCGACACTGAAGCTTTCTTT. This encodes CASSSGGIDTEAFF.

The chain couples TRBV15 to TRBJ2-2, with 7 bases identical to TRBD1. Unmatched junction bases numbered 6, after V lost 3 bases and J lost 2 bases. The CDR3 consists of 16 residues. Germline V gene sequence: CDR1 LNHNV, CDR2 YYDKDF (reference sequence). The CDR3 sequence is CATSSQTGRNTGELFF. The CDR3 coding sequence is TGTGCCACCAGCAGCCAGACAGGGAGAAACACCGGGGAGCTGTTTTTT.

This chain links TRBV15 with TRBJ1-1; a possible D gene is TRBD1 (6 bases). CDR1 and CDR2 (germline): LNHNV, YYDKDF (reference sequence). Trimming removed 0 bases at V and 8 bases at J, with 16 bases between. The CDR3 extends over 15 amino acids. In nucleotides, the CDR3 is TGTGCCACCAGCAGAGATCGGGGACACGCTCGGGAAGCTTTCTTT. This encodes CATSRDRGHAREAFF.

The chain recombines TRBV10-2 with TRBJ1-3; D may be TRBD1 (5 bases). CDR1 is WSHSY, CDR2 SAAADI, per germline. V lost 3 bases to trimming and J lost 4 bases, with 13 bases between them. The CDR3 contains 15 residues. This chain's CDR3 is CASSERGVTGNTIYF. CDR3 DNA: TGCGCCAGCAGTGAAAGAGGGGTAACGGGAAACACCATATATTTT.

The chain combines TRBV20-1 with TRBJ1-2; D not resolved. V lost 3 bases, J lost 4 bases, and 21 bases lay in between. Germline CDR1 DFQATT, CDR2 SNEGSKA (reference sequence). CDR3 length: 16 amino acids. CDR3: CSASRANSGALYGYTF. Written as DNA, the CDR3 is TGCAGTGCTAGTCGGGCAAATTCAGGCGCCCTCTATGGCTACACCTTC.